This T cell receptor beta chain was captured in a study of blood T cell repertoires in COVID-19. This CDR3 has 15 residues. V lost 5 bases, J lost 8 bases, and 7 bases stayed unmatched. Looked up from germline, CDR1 is MDHEN and CDR2 is SYDVKM. In the source study's methods: From reference gene primer amplification, estimates of nucleated cell counts were derived. Assay: immunoSEQ multiplex PCR; the TCRdb copy retains only in-frame clones and omits some. V and J calls and clone size are as listed in that table; D and trimming were resolved from the DNA. Found here are some 280,000 clones, about nine tenths of them singletons; the top ten hold about 3%.

Sequenced: peripheral blood. The origin of this receptor is a woman in her twenties or thirties with active or convalescent COVID-19. The chain couples TRBV28 to TRBJ2-1, with 12 positions matching TRBD2. The CDR3 loop is CASSPTTSGGDEQFF. The CDR3 DNA is TGTGCCAGCAGTCCAACGACTAGCGGGGGCGATGAGCAGTTCTTC. Full variable domain (outside the CDR3, taken from reference TRBV28 and TRBJ2-1): DVKVTQSSRYLVKRTGEKVFLECVQDMDHENMFWYRQDPGLGLRLIYFSYDVKMKEKGDIPEGYSVSREKKERFSLILESASTNQTSMYLCASSPTTSGGDEQFFGPGTRLTVL.